The 32 T cell receptor beta chains below all came from one sample that was sequenced in a study of vaccination effects on CD4 cells after COVID-19 (dated 2022 in TCRdb). Their antigens are not known. In the ViraFEST assay, PBMC were stimulated with viral peptide pools, and TCR sequencing was then used to find antigen-specific CD4+ T cell clonotypes based on their expansion. After more than nine days of culture, CD4+ T cells were isolated with the EasySep CD4+ T cell isolation kit. Convalescent patients had PCR-confirmed SARS-CoV-2 infection between March and December 2020, before Alpha, Beta and Delta variants emerged in the United States. Library preparation was by the immunoSEQ multiplex PCR assay. This immuneACCESS table, as held by TCRdb, lists in-frame sequences with V and J called but not all clones. Of the missing ones, under half trace to an unresolved V gene in checked studies; the others have no known cause. The sample table contains tens of thousands of clones; only one count was recorded for roughly 69% of them. Over 15% of the sample is taken by the ten largest.

Source: CD4+ T cells from PBMCs cultured with HCoV-NL63 spike peptides, taken before COVID-19 vaccination. What this sample's cell subset or site label stands for: HCoV-NL63 spike overlapping peptide pool stimulation. These receptors came from a human donor who had a prior SARS-CoV-2 infection.

The genes are TRBV20-1 and TRBJ2-1; 7 bases match TRBD2. The junction had 3 bases not matched to a gene; V was cut back by 5 bases and J by 8 bases. The germline V gene has CDR1 DFQATT and CDR2 SNEGSKA (reference sequence). The CDR3 spans 11 residues. This CDR3 is CSAALADEQFF. CDR3 in DNA: TGCAGTGCTGCGCTAGCGGATGAGCAGTTCTTC.

The V call is TRBV10-3, the J call TRBJ1-4; D remains ambiguous. From germline, CDR1 is ENHRY and CDR2 SYGVKD. This CDR3 spans 12 amino acids. The ends were cut back, 2 bases at V and 8 bases at J, with 6 bases in the middle. CDR3 nucleotide sequence: TGTGCCATCAGTGAGGGTGTGGAAAAACTGTTTTTT. This sequence encodes CAISEGVEKLFF.

The rearrangement links TRBV6-2 or TRBV6-3 to TRBJ2-3, with TRBD2 matching 11 bases. This CDR3 has 18 amino acids. V shed 2 bases, J shed 0 bases, and the junction held 7 bases outside the gene matches. The V gene's germline CDR1 is MNHEY and CDR2 SVGEGT. The CDR3 region is CASSYPAGTSGSTDTQYF. CDR3 bases: TGTGCCAGCAGTTACCCCGCCGGGACTAGCGGAAGCACAGATACGCAGTATTTT.

The chain couples TRBV4-3 to TRBJ2-1; 7 nucleotides match TRBD2. Germline V gene sequence: CDR1 LGHNA, CDR2 YSLEER. This CDR3 region has 16 residues. Trimming removed 1 base from V and 0 bases from J; junction bases left unmatched: 3. The CDR3 bases are TGCGCCAGCAGCCAAGTCGGCGGGAGCTCCTACAATGAGCAGTTCTTC. It codes for CASSQVGGSSYNEQFF.

V and J are TRBV7-2 and TRBJ2-1; no clear D gene. The V end was cut by 1 base, the J end by 8 bases, with 9 bases between. The CDR3 extends over 13 amino acids. The germline V gene has CDR1 SGHTA and CDR2 FQGNSA. The CDR3, as DNA: TGTGCCAGCAGCTTAGACGCGCGAGATGAGCAGTTCTTC. It encodes CASSLDARDEQFF.

The chain carries TRBV11-3 and TRBJ2-2, with 7 bases fitting TRBD1. Germline CDR1 reads SGHNT; CDR2 reads YENEEA. V lost 6 bases and J lost 5; bases outside the gene matches: 9. CDR3 length: 15 amino acids. The CDR3 protein is CASSIGGPRTGELFF. Here the CDR3 DNA reads TGTGCCAGCAGTATAGGGGGCCCGAGGACCGGGGAGCTGTTTTTT. Complete variable domain (other parts from reference TRBV11-3 and TRBJ2-2): EAGVVQSPRYKIIEKKQPVAFWCNPISGHNTLYWYLQNLGQGPELLIRYENEEAVDDSQLPKDRFSAERLKGVDSTLKIQPAELGDSAVYLCASSIGGPRTGELFFGEGSRLTVL.

The chain employs TRBV15 and TRBJ2-7; no firm D call. The CDR3 has 13 residues. Trimming cost V 0 bases and J 4 bases, with 7 bases left between them. Germline V gives CDR1 LNHNV, CDR2 YYDKDF (reference sequence). The CDR3, as DNA: TGTGCCACCAGCAGAGATCCTGGATACGAGCAGTACTTC. Translating it yields CATSRDPGYEQYF.

The chain carries TRBV11-2 and TRBJ2-4; D unresolved. The CDR3 runs 14 residues. In germline, CDR1 is SGHAT, CDR2 FQNNGV. V dropped 2 bases and J dropped 5 bases, with 10 bases sitting between them. The CDR3 reads CASSLSRHENIQYF. In DNA form, the CDR3 reads TGTGCCAGCAGCTTAAGTCGGCATGAAAACATTCAGTACTTC.

The V gene is TRBV7-2, the J gene TRBJ2-5; D is perhaps TRBD2 (6 bases). Germline CDR1 is SGHTA and CDR2 is FQGNSA. Trimming left V 4 bases short and J 5 bases short, with 17 bases between. This CDR3 has 15 amino acids. The CDR3 loop is CASSSNLGSGETQYF. The CDR3 DNA follows: TGTGCCAGCAGCTCCAACCTCGGGAGTGGGGAGACCCAGTACTTC.

This clone was seen a few times. J is TRBJ2-4 and V is TRBV19; no clear D. Germline lookup yields CDR1 LNHDA and CDR2 SQIVND (reference sequence). V lost 6 bases to trimming and J lost 7 bases, with 10 bases between them. The CDR3 runs to 12 residues. Here the CDR3 DNA reads TGTGCCAGTAGAACAACAGAGAACATTCAGTACTTC. Protein sequence: CASRTTENIQYF.

CDR3: CASSLDSGGILETQYF. In DNA form, the CDR3 reads TGCGCCAGCAGCTTGGATTCCGGCGGGATTTTAGAGACCCAGTACTTC. The chain links TRBV5-1 to TRBJ2-5; the D gene is possibly TRBD2 (6 bases). The germline gives CDR1 SGHRS, CDR2 YFSETQ. V was clipped by 0 bases and J by 4 bases, with 16 bases between them. The CDR3 spans 16 residues.

This clone was seen more than once but under ten times. The gene calls are TRBV19 and TRBJ2-2; D may be TRBD2 (5 bases). The CDR3 loop spans 14 amino acids. CDR1 is LNHDA, CDR2 SQIVND, per germline (reference sequence). For the CDR3, the DNA is TGTGCAGCTAGCAGCTTGGGGTCCACCGGGGAGCTGTTTTTT. Its translation is CAASSLGSTGELFF.

The CDR3, as DNA: TGCGCCAGCAGCCCGGGGGGAGGAAAGCCCTACGAGCAGTACTTC. Translated, it gives CASSPGGGKPYEQYF. This chain joins TRBV4-1 and TRBJ2-7, with 7 positions matching TRBD2. Germline CDR1 reads MGHRA; CDR2 reads YSYEKL. V shed 4 bases and J 2 bases; nucleotides not matched to a gene: 8. CDR3 length equals 15 residues.

The rearrangement joins TRBV11-2 to TRBJ2-7, with TRBD2 identical over 8 bases. V lost 5 bases and J lost 5; bases outside the gene matches: 14. The CDR3 sequence is 16 residues long. Germline-derived CDR1 and CDR2 are SGHAT and FQNNGV. CDR3 loop: CASSRSGGTSIHEQYF. CDR3 nucleotide sequence: TGTGCCAGCAGCCGATCCGGAGGGACTAGTATCCACGAGCAGTACTTC.

The chain links TRBV27 to TRBJ2-5, with 8 nucleotides matching TRBD1. The germline CDR1 and CDR2 sequences are MNHEY and SMNVEV (reference sequence). With 5 bases clipped from V and 5 bases from J, the junction kept 10 bases outside the gene matches. This CDR3 is built from 15 residues. In DNA, the CDR3 is TGTGCCAGCAGTGCTTATACAGGGGGATGGGAGACCCAGTACTTC. Amino acids: CASSAYTGGWETQYF.

The chain joins TRBV7-8 to TRBJ2-2; perhaps TRBD1 as D (6 bases). Germline V gives CDR1 SGHVS, CDR2 FQNEAQ. Trimming took 2 bases from V and 6 from J, leaving 10 bases between them. The CDR3 runs to 14 residues. CDR3 sequence: CASSLQGSSGELFF. The CDR3 DNA sequence: TGTGCCAGCAGCTTACAGGGGTCCTCCGGGGAGCTGTTTTTT.

In this sample, this clone turned up a few times. The chain has TRBV7-9 and TRBJ2-7, with 7 nucleotides matching TRBD2. CDR3 size: 13 residues. The germline V gene encodes CDR1 SEHNR and CDR2 FQNEAQ (reference sequence). Trimming took 1 base from V and 8 from J; bases not matched to a gene: 5. The CDR3 is CASSLDQGLQQYF. DNA of the CDR3: TGTGCCAGCAGCTTAGACCAGGGACTACAGCAGTACTTC. Full variable domain (remainder filled in from reference TRBV7-9 and TRBJ2-7): DTGVSQNPRHKITKRGQNVTFRCDPISEHNRLYWYRQTLGQGPEFLTYFQNEAQLEKSRLLSDRFSAERPKGSFSTLEIQRTEQGDSAMYLCASSLDQGLQQYFGPGTRLTVT.

The chain couples TRBV7-2 to TRBJ2-5; D gene ambiguous. CDR3 length: 14 amino acids. The V gene lost 3 bases and the J gene lost 2 bases, with 10 bases spanning the gap. The V gene's germline CDR1 is SGHTA and CDR2 FQGNSA. The CDR3 coding sequence is TGTGCCAGCAGCTTTACAGCGACACAAGAGACCCAGTACTTC. It translates to CASSFTATQETQYF.

The J gene is TRBJ2-2, the V gene TRBV5-4; weak D call: TRBD1 (6 bases). Per germline, CDR1 SGHNT and CDR2 YYREEE (reference sequence). The ends were cut back, 3 bases at V and 5 bases at J, with 14 bases in the middle. The CDR3 is 15 residues long. CDR3 DNA sequence: TGTGCCAGCAGCTGGGGACATTTTCGGACCGGGGAGCTGTTTTTT. Protein sequence: CASSWGHFRTGELFF.

The gene calls are TRBV3-1 (or the pseudogene TRBV3-2) and TRBJ2-2; D gene uncertain. This CDR3 has 13 residues. Looked up from germline, CDR1 is LGHDT and CDR2 is YNNKEL (reference sequence). The V end was cut by 0 bases, the J end by 7 bases, with 6 bases between. The CDR3 here is CASSQDIHGELFF. CDR3 nucleotide sequence: TGTGCCAGCAGCCAAGATATCCACGGGGAGCTGTTTTTT.

The chain couples TRBV4-2 to TRBJ1-6; D gene unclear. V lost 1 base and J lost 5, with 9 bases in between. The V gene's germline CDR1 is LGHNA and CDR2 YNFKEQ. The CDR3 spans 15 residues. The CDR3 bases are TGTGCCAGCAGCCAAGTTCGGCAGAATAATTCACCCCTCCACTTT. This codes for CASSQVRQNNSPLHF.

The chain links TRBV6-6 to TRBJ1-2; 7 nucleotides align to TRBD1. V lost 7 bases to trimming and J lost 8 bases; unmatched junction nucleotides: 10. The CDR3 loop spans 13 amino acids. The germline V gene has CDR1 MNHNY and CDR2 SVGAGI (reference sequence). The CDR3 protein is CASTVRQGDGYTF. The CDR3, as DNA: TGTGCCAGCACCGTGAGACAGGGTGACGGCTACACCTTC.

This clone appeared a few times. The rearrangement links TRBV19 to TRBJ1-4, with TRBD1 matching 8 bases. From germline, CDR1 is LNHDA and CDR2 SQIVND (reference sequence). Trimming took 2 bases from V and 5 from J; bases not matched to a gene: 1. The CDR3 contains 14 residues. The CDR3 DNA follows: TGTGCCAGTAGTATAAGACAGGGGAATGAAAAACTGTTTTTT. Its translation is CASSIRQGNEKLFF.

V and J are TRBV9 and TRBJ2-5; weak D call: TRBD2 (5 bases). The ends were cut back, 5 bases at V and 8 bases at J, with 16 bases in the middle. The CDR3 length is 13 residues. Per germline, CDR1 SGDLS and CDR2 YYNGEE. CDR3 region: CASSGMGGGTQYF. In DNA, the CDR3 is TGTGCCAGCAGTGGGATGGGCGGAGGAACCCAGTACTTC.

The rearrangement joins TRBV30 to TRBJ2-2; 9 nucleotides line up with TRBD1. The CDR3 loop spans 16 amino acids. The V and J ends lost 2 bases and 4 bases, in that order; junction bases with no gene match: 8. CDR1 is GTSNPN and CDR2 is SVGIG in the germline V gene (reference sequence). The DNA of the CDR3 is TGTGCCTGGAGTCCCCTTGGACAGGGGCGCACCGGGGAGCTGTTTTTT. Encoded protein: CAWSPLGQGRTGELFF.

This clone was seen a few times. The chain combines TRBV6-5 with TRBJ1-3, with a possible D match to TRBD1 (5 bases). This CDR3 is 14 amino acids long. Germline CDR1 is MNHEY and CDR2 is SVGAGI. Trimming shortened V by 6 bases and J by 7 bases, and 16 bases separated the two germline ends. The CDR3 protein is CASRAHGGENTIYF. Here the CDR3 DNA reads TGTGCCAGCAGAGCACATGGGGGGGAGAACACCATATATTTT.

The chain links TRBV27 to TRBJ2-1; D call uncertain. V lost 5 bases and J 0 bases, leaving 14 bases between the germline ends. The CDR3 runs to 16 residues. Per the germline V gene, CDR1 is MNHEY and CDR2 is SMNVEV (reference sequence). The CDR3 DNA follows: TGTGCCAGCAGTCCACAGATTATGAGCTCCTACAATGAGCAGTTCTTC. Amino acid sequence: CASSPQIMSSYNEQFF.

The genes are TRBV11-2 and TRBJ1-1; TRBD1 agrees at 8 bases. J was trimmed by 0 bases and V by 5 bases; bases with no gene match: 17. Germline CDR1 is SGHAT and CDR2 is FQNNGV. The CDR3 spans 19 residues. The chain's CDR3 is CASSTYPSPGQALNTEAFF. The CDR3 DNA reads TGTGCCAGCAGCACATACCCCTCTCCGGGACAGGCGCTGAACACTGAAGCTTTCTTT.

The chain recombines TRBV25-1 with TRBJ1-3; 12 nucleotides line up with TRBD1. This CDR3 comprises 15 residues. V lost 10 bases to trimming and J lost 4 bases; unmatched junction nucleotides: 8. Germline values: CDR1 MGHDK, CDR2 SYGVNS. CDR3 coding DNA: TGTGCCACCAGCCCGGGACAGGGGGCGGGAAACACCATATATTTT. Translating gives CATSPGQGAGNTIYF.

J is TRBJ1-1 and V is TRBV6-5, with 7 bases lining up with TRBD1. The J segment lost 8 bases and the V segment lost 2 bases, leaving 5 bases of the junction unmatched. The CDR3 runs 13 residues. The germline gives CDR1 MNHEY, CDR2 SVGAGI. The CDR3 sequence is CASSYTKDREAFF. In DNA, the CDR3 is TGTGCCAGCAGTTACACTAAGGACAGGGAAGCTTTCTTT.

V is TRBV6-4 and J is TRBJ1-5; D remains unclear. Deletions cut 4 bases from V and 3 bases from J, with 7 bases between. CDR1 and CDR2 (germline): MRHNA, SNTAGT. There are 13 residues in the CDR3. CDR3 nucleotide sequence: TGTGCCAGCAGTGGACAACCCAATCAGCCCCAGCATTTT. It is translated as CASSGQPNQPQHF.

The V call is TRBV5-1, the J call TRBJ1-3; the D is unclear. Germline lookup yields CDR1 SGHRS and CDR2 YFSETQ. Trimming left V 9 bases short and J 0 bases short, with 16 bases between. The CDR3 loop spans 15 amino acids. The CDR3 bases are TGCGCCAACCTTTTTTATACCCGCTCTGGAAACACCATATATTTT. Translated: CANLFYTRSGNTIYF.